This entry lists 2 T cell receptor beta chains sequenced from one sample in a study of T cells in localized non-small cell lung cancer. Data came from immunoSEQ multiplex PCR; TCRdb stores just in-frame clones and leaves some out. The sample lists tens of thousands of clones, 65% to 85% occurring once. The sample in question was peripheral blood, obtained before any cancer treatment. These receptors came from a female donor over 55 with stage I lung adenocarcinoma.

The count of this clone is one. The chain has TRBV18 and TRBJ2-7; D is undetermined. V was trimmed by 3 bases and J by 6 bases, leaving 12 bases between them. CDR3 size: 13 residues. Germline CDR1 and CDR2: KGHSH and LQKENI. The CDR3, as DNA: TGTGCCAGCTCACCCCCGACTGGACCCGAGCAGTACTTC. Translating it yields CASSPPTGPEQYF.

The genes are TRBV2 and TRBJ2-2, with TRBD2 matching 9 bases. The CDR3 has 15 residues. V trimming: 4 bases; J trimming: 4 bases; junction bases outside the gene matches: 4. Germline loops: CDR1 SNHLY, CDR2 FYNNEI. The CDR3 protein is CASSVRSGSTGELFF. CDR3 DNA: TGTGCCAGCAGTGTACGTAGCGGGAGCACCGGGGAGCTGTTTTTT. The full variable domain, completed using reference TRBV2 and TRBJ2-2, is EPEVTQTPSHQVTQMGQEVILRCVPISNHLYFYWYRQILGQKVEFLVSFYNNEISEKSEIFDDQFSVERPDGSNFTLKIRSTKLEDSAMYFCASSVRSGSTGELFFGEGSRLTVL.